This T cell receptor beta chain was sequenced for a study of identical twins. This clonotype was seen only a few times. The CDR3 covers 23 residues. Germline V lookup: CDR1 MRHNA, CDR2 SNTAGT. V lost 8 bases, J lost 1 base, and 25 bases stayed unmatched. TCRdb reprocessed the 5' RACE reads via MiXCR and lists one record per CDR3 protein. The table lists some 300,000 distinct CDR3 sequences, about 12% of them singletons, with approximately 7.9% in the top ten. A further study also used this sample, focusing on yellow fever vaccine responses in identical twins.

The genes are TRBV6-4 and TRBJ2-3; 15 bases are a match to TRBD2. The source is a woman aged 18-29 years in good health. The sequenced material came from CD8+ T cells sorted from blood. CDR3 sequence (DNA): TGTGCCAGCGCCGTCCCGGGACAGGAACCGGGACTAGCGGGAGGCAACCGCACAGATACGCAGTATTTT. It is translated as CASAVPGQEPGLAGGNRTDTQYF.